The clone carrying this TCR beta chain was detected only once. The sample belongs to a study of cytomegalovirus exposure and HLA in healthy donors. Trimming took off 4 bases at V and 8 bases at J, with 15 bases between the two ends. Germline V lookup: CDR1 SGHRS, CDR2 YFSETQ. This CDR3 comprises 14 residues. Use of 60 Vbeta and 13 Jbeta primers characterized the PCR. The protocol was immunoSEQ multiplex PCR, while the TCRdb copy is restricted to in-frame clones and leaves out a portion. The table has 85,000 to 120,000 clones, around three quarters seen once; the top ten hold 6.1%. This TCR was recovered from a woman aged 45-60 years in good health and CMV-seropositive. This chain joins TRBV5-1 and TRBJ1-4; D is perhaps TRBD1 (6 bases). Specimen: PBMCs. As DNA, the CDR3 is TGCGCCAGCAGCGGGGCCGGGACATCGGAAAAACTGTTTTTT. It is translated as CASSGAGTSEKLFF.